This TCR beta chain was retrieved from a study of technical replicates of blood from a handful of donors. The germline V and J ends were trimmed by 2 bases and 1 base, with 15 bases remaining between them. This CDR3 region has 16 residues. Germline lookup yields CDR1 MNHNY and CDR2 SVGAGI (reference sequence). Here immunoSEQ multiplex PCR was the method, and the copy in TCRdb shows in-frame clones only, minus some. The sample includes roughly 85,000 clones, 94% of them seen just once. The sequenced sample consisted of T cells isolated from PBMCs. The chain has TRBV6-6 and TRBJ2-7; possible D gene TRBD2, 5 bases. The TCR was taken from a human donor in good health. The CDR3 sequence: CASSYDGEPRSYEQYF. In nucleotides, the CDR3 is TGTGCCAGCAGTTACGACGGGGAGCCGCGATCCTACGAGCAGTACTTC.